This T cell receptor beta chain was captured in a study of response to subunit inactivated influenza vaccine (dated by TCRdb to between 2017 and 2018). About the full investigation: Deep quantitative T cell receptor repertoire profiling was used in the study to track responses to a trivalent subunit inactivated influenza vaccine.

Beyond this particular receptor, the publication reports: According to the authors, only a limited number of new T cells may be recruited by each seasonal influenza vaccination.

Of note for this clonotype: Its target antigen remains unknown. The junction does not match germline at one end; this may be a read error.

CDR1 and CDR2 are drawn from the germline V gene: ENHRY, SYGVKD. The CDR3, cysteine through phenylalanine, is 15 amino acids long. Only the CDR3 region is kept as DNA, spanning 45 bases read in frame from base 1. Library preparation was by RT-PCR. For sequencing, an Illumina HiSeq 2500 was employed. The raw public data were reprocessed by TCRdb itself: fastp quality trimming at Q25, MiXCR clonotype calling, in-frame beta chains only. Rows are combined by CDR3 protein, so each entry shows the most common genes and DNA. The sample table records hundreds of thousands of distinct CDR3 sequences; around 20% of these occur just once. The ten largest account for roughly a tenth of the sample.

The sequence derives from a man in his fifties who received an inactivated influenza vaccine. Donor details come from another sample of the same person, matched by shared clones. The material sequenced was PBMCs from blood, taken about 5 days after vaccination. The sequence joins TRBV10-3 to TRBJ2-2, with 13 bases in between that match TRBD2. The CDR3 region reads CAISSTSGGTGELIF. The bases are TGTGCCATCAGCTCGACTAGCGGGGGGACCGGGGAGCTGATTTTT.